This T cell receptor beta chain derives from a study of T cells in Graves' hyperthyroidism and ophthalmopathy. V shed 4 bases and J shed 0 bases, with 8 bases lying between them. Germline-derived CDR1 and CDR2 are SGHRS and YFSETQ. This CDR3 has 14 residues. Study-level points and caveats: Most expanded thyroid clonotypes above 0.001 also appeared in blood.

The authors took PBMCs from about 9.5 ml fresh peripheral blood. About this clonotype: Its cognate antigen is unknown.

Amplification targeted TCR beta CDR3 regions from RNA transcripts. The TCR CDR3 first-round RT-PCR relied on the HTBI primer set. TCRdb analysed the multiplex PCR reads with MiXCR anew, one entry per CDR3 protein. The sample includes approximately 380,000 distinct CDR3 sequences, around 15% of them seen just once. The chain is built from TRBV5-1 and TRBJ1-3; perhaps TRBD1 as D (5 bases). This sequence originates from a man aged 50-59 years with Graves' ophthalmopathy. The sequencing input was blood. The CDR3 DNA follows: TGCGCCAGCAGCCCAGGGATCTCTGGAAACACCATATATTTT. Translation gives CASSPGISGNTIYF.